This is a list of T cell receptor beta chains from one sample in a study of blood T cell repertoires in COVID-19. Generated by immunoSEQ multiplex PCR, the TCRdb table keeps only in-frame clones and is missing some. The sample lists 210,000 or so clones; roughly 85% were seen once. Sequencing was done on a sample of peripheral blood. Source of these receptors: a man aged 50 or older with COVID-19, enrolled during active disease. Both conserved end residues are part of each CDR3. Fields, in order: V gene, D gene, clone size, J gene, CDR3 protein, CDR3 DNA. A D gene is named only where the DNA matches it firmly. Expanded clones get a size class; other rows say once, few or many, or leave the size out.

V gene: TRBV29-1; D gene: NA; clone size: NA; J gene: TRBJ2-7; CDR3 protein: CSVGPTGLQYEQYF; CDR3 DNA: TGCAGCGTTGGCCCGACAGGACTGCAATACGAGCAGTACTTC
V gene: TRBV7-8; D gene: NA; clone size: NA; J gene: TRBJ1-2; CDR3 protein: CASSFSPTGPGYTF; CDR3 DNA: TGTGCCAGCAGCTTTTCCCCAACAGGGCCGGGCTACACCTTC
V gene: TRBV6-5; D gene: NA; clone size: NA; J gene: TRBJ2-7; CDR3 protein: CASRVQQGTEQYF; CDR3 DNA: TGTGCCAGCAGAGTACAACAGGGCACGGAGCAGTACTTC
V gene: TRBV24-1; D gene: TRBD2; clone size: once; J gene: TRBJ2-1; CDR3 protein: CATSGRLAGGPRNEQFF; CDR3 DNA: TGTGCCACCAGTGGCCGACTAGCGGGGGGGCCAAGAAATGAGCAGTTCTTC
V gene: TRBV7-3; D gene: NA; clone size: once; J gene: TRBJ2-1; CDR3 protein: CASSFRASTDEQFF; CDR3 DNA: TGTGCCAGCAGCTTTCGCGCTAGTACGGATGAGCAGTTCTTC
V gene: TRBV5-8; D gene: NA; clone size: NA; J gene: TRBJ2-1; CDR3 protein: CASSGTGLDNEQFF; CDR3 DNA: TGTGCCAGCAGCGGCACAGGGTTGGACAATGAGCAGTTCTTC
V gene: TRBV20-1; D gene: NA; clone size: NA; J gene: TRBJ2-3; CDR3 protein: CSASSRRTSTDTQYF; CDR3 DNA: TGCAGTGCTAGTAGTCGCAGGACTAGCACAGATACGCAGTATTTT
V gene: TRBV30; D gene: NA; clone size: NA; J gene: TRBJ1-2; CDR3 protein: CAWSVEIRAKGGYTF; CDR3 DNA: TGTGCCTGGAGTGTAGAGATCAGGGCGAAGGGTGGCTACACCTTC
V gene: TRBV27; D gene: TRBD1; clone size: few; J gene: TRBJ1-3; CDR3 protein: CASRIYSLRQGSGNTIYF; CDR3 DNA: TGTGCCAGCAGGATATACTCACTGAGACAGGGGTCTGGAAACACCATATATTTT
V gene: TRBV28; D gene: NA; clone size: NA; J gene: TRBJ1-5; CDR3 protein: CASSWGGTQPQHF; CDR3 DNA: TGTGCCAGCAGTTGGGGGGGGACCCAGCCCCAGCATTTT
V gene: TRBV11-2; D gene: NA; clone size: NA; J gene: TRBJ2-7; CDR3 protein: CASSLTGYEQYF; CDR3 DNA: TGTGCCAGCAGCTTAACGGGGTACGAGCAGTACTTC
V gene: TRBV10-3; D gene: NA; clone size: few; J gene: TRBJ1-1; CDR3 protein: CAISVGGTEAFF; CDR3 DNA: TGTGCCATCAGTGTCGGGGGAACTGAAGCTTTCTTT
V gene: TRBV5-4; D gene: TRBD1; clone size: NA; J gene: TRBJ2-7; CDR3 protein: CASSLQGALAYEQYF; CDR3 DNA: TGTGCCAGCAGCCTACAGGGGGCCCTAGCCTACGAGCAGTACTTC
V gene: TRBV2; D gene: TRBD1; clone size: NA; J gene: TRBJ1-6; CDR3 protein: CASNPDRGHNSPLHF; CDR3 DNA: TGTGCCAGCAATCCGGACAGGGGGCATAATTCACCCCTCCACTTT
V gene: TRBV11-2; D gene: NA; clone size: NA; J gene: TRBJ2-4; CDR3 protein: CASSLVAGSLRNIQYF; CDR3 DNA: TGTGCCAGCAGCTTAGTTGCGGGGTCCTTAAGGAACATTCAGTACTTC
V gene: TRBV2; D gene: TRBD1; clone size: NA; J gene: TRBJ2-7; CDR3 protein: CASSETIGTDQRQYF; CDR3 DNA: TGTGCCAGCAGCGAGACTATAGGGACAGACCAACGGCAGTACTTC
V gene: TRBV27; D gene: TRBD1; clone size: NA; J gene: TRBJ1-2; CDR3 protein: CASRLTGTGAIGGYTF; CDR3 DNA: TGTGCCAGCAGACTAACCGGGACAGGGGCTATCGGAGGCTACACCTTC
V gene: TRBV30; D gene: TRBD1; clone size: NA; J gene: TRBJ2-2; CDR3 protein: CAWSVLSGGTGELFF; CDR3 DNA: TGTGCCTGGAGTGTACTGTCAGGGGGCACCGGGGAGCTGTTTTTT
V gene: TRBV5-1; D gene: NA; clone size: NA; J gene: TRBJ2-2; CDR3 protein: CASKQGTGELFF; CDR3 DNA: TGCGCCAGCAAACAGGGTACCGGGGAGCTGTTTTTT
V gene: TRBV4-2; D gene: TRBD2; clone size: NA; J gene: TRBJ2-5; CDR3 protein: CASSQGVRRGGPGETQYF; CDR3 DNA: TGTGCCAGCAGCCAAGGCGTAAGGCGGGGGGGCCCGGGAGAGACCCAGTACTTC
V gene: TRBV21-1; D gene: NA; clone size: NA; J gene: TRBJ2-1; CDR3 protein: CASSYRQGDNEQFF; CDR3 DNA: TGTGCCAGCAGCTACAGGCAGGGGGACAATGAGCAGTTCTTC
V gene: TRBV24-1; D gene: TRBD2; clone size: NA; J gene: TRBJ2-1; CDR3 protein: CATSDLSAGGYNEQFF; CDR3 DNA: TGTGCCACCAGTGATTTATCAGCGGGGGGCTACAATGAGCAGTTCTTC
V gene: TRBV5-4; D gene: NA; clone size: NA; J gene: TRBJ2-2; CDR3 protein: CASSLAHKYAGELFF; CDR3 DNA: TGTGCCAGCAGCTTGGCTCACAAGTACGCCGGGGAGCTGTTTTTT
V gene: TRBV7-9; D gene: TRBD2; clone size: NA; J gene: TRBJ2-7; CDR3 protein: CASSSPTSGGPHLYEQYF; CDR3 DNA: TGTGCCAGCAGTTCCCCGACTAGCGGGGGGCCCCACCTATACGAGCAGTACTTC